This T cell receptor (beta chain) was sequenced in a study of radiation and T cells in renal cell carcinoma. Germline CDR1 reads KGHSH; CDR2 reads LQKENI. V was shortened by 3 bases and J by 10 bases, with 13 bases between the two germline ends. CDR3 length equals 12 residues. Time point given: blood 2 weeks post-SBRT. Noted treatment: 15 Gy SBRT to primary tumor, nephrectomy 4 weeks later. Profiled with immunoSEQ multiplex PCR; TCRdb holds only in-frame clones, not every one. The sample consists of roughly 150,000 clones, about 87% of them appearing once. Study-level findings and limits: Without pretreatment biopsies, baseline tumor clonotype presence was undetermined.

As concerns this clone: Its antigen is unknown.

The specimen was blood, collected from a patient whose treatment included radiotherapy and nephrectomy. The sequence was collected from a woman aged 50 to 65 with renal cell carcinoma. V and J are TRBV18 and TRBJ2-7; D possibly corresponds to TRBD2 (5 bases). Here the CDR3 reads CASSPSSPAQYF. The CDR3 DNA sequence: TGTGCCAGCTCACCTTCTAGCCCAGCCCAGTACTTC.